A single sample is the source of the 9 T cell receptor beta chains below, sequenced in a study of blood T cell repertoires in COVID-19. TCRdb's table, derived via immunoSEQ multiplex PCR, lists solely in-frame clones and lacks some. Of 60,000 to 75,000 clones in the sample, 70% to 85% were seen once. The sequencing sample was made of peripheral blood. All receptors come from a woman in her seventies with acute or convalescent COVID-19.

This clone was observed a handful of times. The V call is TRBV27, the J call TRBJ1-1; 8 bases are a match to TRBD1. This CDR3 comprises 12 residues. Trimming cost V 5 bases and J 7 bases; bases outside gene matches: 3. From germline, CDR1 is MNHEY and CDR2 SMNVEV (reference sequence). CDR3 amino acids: CASSARGLEAFF. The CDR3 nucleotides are TGTGCCAGCAGTGCCAGGGGGCTTGAAGCTTTCTTT.

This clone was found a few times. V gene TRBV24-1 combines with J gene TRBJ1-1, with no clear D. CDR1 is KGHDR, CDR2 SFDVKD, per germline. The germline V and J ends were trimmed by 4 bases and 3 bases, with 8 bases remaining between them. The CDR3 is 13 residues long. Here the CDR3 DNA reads TGTGCCACCAGTGAGGCGGATGACACTGAAGCTTTCTTT. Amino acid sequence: CATSEADDTEAFF.

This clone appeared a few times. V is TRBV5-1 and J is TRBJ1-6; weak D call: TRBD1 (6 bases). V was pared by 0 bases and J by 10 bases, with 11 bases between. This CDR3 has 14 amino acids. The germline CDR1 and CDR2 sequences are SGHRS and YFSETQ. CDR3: CASSLEGGGSPLHF. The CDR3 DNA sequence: TGCGCCAGCAGCTTGGAAGGGGGTGGATCACCCCTCCACTTT.

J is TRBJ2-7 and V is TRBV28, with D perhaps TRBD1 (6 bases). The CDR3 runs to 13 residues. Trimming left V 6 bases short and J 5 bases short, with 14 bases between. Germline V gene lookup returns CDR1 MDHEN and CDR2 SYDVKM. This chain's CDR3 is CASSDTGGNEQYF. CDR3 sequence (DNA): TGTGCCAGCAGCGATACTGGGGGCAACGAGCAGTACTTC.

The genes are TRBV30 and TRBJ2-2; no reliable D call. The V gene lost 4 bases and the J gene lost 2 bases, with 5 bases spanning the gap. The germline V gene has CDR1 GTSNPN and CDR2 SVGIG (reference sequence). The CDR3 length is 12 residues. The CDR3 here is CAWIPNTGELFF. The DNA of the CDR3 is TGTGCCTGGATCCCTAACACCGGGGAGCTGTTTTTT.

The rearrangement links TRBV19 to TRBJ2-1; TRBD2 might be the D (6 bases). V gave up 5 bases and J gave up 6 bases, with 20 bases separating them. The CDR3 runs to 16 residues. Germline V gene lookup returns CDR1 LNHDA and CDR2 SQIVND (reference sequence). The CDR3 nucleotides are TGTGCCAGTAGTCCAAGACTCCCGCGGGGCTTCAATGAGCAGTTCTTC. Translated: CASSPRLPRGFNEQFF.

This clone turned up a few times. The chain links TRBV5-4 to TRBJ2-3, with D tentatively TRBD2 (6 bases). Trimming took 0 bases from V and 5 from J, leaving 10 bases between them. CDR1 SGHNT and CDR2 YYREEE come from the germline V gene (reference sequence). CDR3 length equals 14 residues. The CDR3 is CASSLASAVDTQYF. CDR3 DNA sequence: TGTGCCAGCAGCTTGGCTAGCGCAGTAGATACGCAGTATTTT.

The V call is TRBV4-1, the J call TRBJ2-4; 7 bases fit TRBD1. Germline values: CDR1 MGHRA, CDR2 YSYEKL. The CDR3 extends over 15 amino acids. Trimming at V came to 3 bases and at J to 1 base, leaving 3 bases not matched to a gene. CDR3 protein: CASSQTGIAKNIQYF. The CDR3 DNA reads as TGCGCCAGCAGCCAGACAGGGATCGCCAAAAACATTCAGTACTTC.

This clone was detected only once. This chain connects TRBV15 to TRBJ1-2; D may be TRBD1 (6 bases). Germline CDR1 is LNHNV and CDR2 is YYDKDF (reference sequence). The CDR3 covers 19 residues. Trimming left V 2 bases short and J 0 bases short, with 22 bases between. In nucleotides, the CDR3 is TGTGCCACCAGCAGACATAGGGGGGGGCGGTCACTTACTAACTATGGCTACACCTTC. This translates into CATSRHRGGRSLTNYGYTF.